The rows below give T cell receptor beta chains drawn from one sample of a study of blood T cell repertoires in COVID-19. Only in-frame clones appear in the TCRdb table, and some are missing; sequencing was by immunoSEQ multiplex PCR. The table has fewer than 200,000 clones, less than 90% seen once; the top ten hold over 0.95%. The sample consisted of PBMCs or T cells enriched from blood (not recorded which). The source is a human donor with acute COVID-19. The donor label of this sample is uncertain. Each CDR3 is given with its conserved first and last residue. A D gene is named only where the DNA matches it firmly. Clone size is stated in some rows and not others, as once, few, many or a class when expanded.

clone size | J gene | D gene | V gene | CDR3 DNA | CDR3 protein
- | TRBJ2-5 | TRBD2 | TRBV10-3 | TGTGCCATCAGTGATACGGCGGGGGGGGGAGAGACCCAGTACTTC | CAISDTAGGGETQYF
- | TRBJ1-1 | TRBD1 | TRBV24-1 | TGTGCCACCAGTGAACCGGGGACAGGAGGGAACACTGAAGCTTTCTTT | CATSEPGTGGNTEAFF
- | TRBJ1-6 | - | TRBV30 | TGTGCCTGGAGCCCTGGGAGTCCGAATTCACCCCTCCACTTT | CAWSPGSPNSPLHF
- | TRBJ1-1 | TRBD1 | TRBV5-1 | TGCGCCAGCAGCTTGGCCCAGGGGGGTGAAGCTTTCTTT | CASSLAQGGEAFF
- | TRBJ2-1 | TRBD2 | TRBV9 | TGTGCCAGCAGCTTAACTAGCGGGGGGGCAGACAATGAGCAGTTCTTC | CASSLTSGGADNEQFF
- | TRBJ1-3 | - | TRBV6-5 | TGTGCCAGCAGTTCCCGGACAACAGGAAACACCATATATTTT | CASSSRTTGNTIYF
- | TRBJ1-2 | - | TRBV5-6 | TGTGCCAGCAGCTTGCAGGGGTCCTCACTTTCCGATAACTATGGCTACACCTTC | CASSLQGSSLSDNYGYTF
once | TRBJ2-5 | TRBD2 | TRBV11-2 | TGTGCCAGCAGCGGGGCGGGAGGGTACCAAGAGACCCAGTACTTC | CASSGAGGYQETQYF
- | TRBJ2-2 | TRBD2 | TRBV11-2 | TGTGCCAGCAGCCCCCGACTAGCGGGGGACCTTAACACCGGGGAGCTGTTTTTT | CASSPRLAGDLNTGELFF
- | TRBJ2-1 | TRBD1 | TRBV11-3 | TGTGCCAGCAGCTTAGATGACAGGGTATGGGATGAGCAGTTCTTC | CASSLDDRVWDEQFF
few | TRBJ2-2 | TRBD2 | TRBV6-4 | TGTGCCAGCAGCGTTACTAGCGGGGGGGCCACCGGGGAGCTGTTTTTT | CASSVTSGGATGELFF
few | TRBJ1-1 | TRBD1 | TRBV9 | TGTGCCAGCAGCGTAGACCTGGTAAGGGGGCGTTCTGAAGCTTTCTTT | CASSVDLVRGRSEAFF
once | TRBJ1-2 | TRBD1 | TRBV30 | TGTGCCTGGAGTCCCGGGACAGGGGGCGAACCCGTACTCTTC | CAWSPGTGGEPVLF
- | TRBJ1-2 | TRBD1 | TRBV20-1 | TGCAGTGCTAGTTCGTTACAGGGGGCCTATGGCTACACCTTC | CSASSLQGAYGYTF
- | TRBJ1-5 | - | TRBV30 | TGTGCCTGGAGCCAAGTCTGGGGCGCTCAGCCCCAGCATTTT | CAWSQVWGAQPQHF
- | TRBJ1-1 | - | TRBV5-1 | TGCGCCAGCAGCTTGGACACAGGGACTGAAGCTTTCTTT | CASSLDTGTEAFF
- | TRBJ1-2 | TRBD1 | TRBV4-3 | TGCGCCAGCAGCCAAGAATCCGACAGGGGGATCCATGGCTACACCTTC | CASSQESDRGIHGYTF
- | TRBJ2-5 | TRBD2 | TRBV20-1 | TGCAGTGCTAGTAGGTGGCTAGCGGCACGAGAGACCCAGTACTTC | CSASRWLAARETQYF
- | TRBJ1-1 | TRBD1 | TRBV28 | TGTGCCAGCAGTTTAAGGACAGGGCTCGGAGGGGACACTGAAGCTTTCTTT | CASSLRTGLGGDTEAFF
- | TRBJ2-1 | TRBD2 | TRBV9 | TGTGCCAGCAGCGCTTTAGCGGGGGCCAATGAGCAGTTCTTC | CASSALAGANEQFF
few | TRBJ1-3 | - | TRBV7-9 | TGTGCCAGCAGCCCGAGGGACTCTGGAAACACCATATATTTT | CASSPRDSGNTIYF
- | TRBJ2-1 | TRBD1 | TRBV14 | TGTGCCAGCAGCAACTCGGGACAGGGGAATGAGCAGTTCTTC | CASSNSGQGNEQFF
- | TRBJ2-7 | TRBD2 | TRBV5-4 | TGTGCCAGCAGCCAAACGAGGACTAGCGGTTTCTCCTACGAGCAGTACTTC | CASSQTRTSGFSYEQYF
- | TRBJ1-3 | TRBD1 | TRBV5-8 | TGTGCCAGCAGCTTGTGGGGGGGACAGGTCTCTGGAAACACCATATATTTT | CASSLWGGQVSGNTIYF
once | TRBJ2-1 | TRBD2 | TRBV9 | TGTGCCAGCAGCGTAGATACAGCGGGGGGCCTAAGAGGTGAGCAGTTCTTC | CASSVDTAGGLRGEQFF
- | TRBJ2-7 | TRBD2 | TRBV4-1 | TGCGCCAGCAGCCCTCTTTGGACTAGCGACTCCTACGAGCAGTACTTC | CASSPLWTSDSYEQYF
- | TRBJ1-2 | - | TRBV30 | TGTGCCTGGAGTGACCACATCGCAACGGGGGGCTACACCTTC | CAWSDHIATGGYTF
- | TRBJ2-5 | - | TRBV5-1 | TGCGCCAGCAGCGCGTCCCAAGAGACCCAGTACTTC | CASSASQETQYF
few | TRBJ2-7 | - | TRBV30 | TGTGCCTGGCGCCATGAAATCGGGACATTAGGTAGCTACGAGCAGTACTTC | CAWRHEIGTLGSYEQYF
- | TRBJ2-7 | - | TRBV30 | TGTGCCTGGAGTAGGGGGTCCTACGAGCAGTACTTC | CAWSRGSYEQYF
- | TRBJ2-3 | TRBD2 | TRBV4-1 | TGCGCCAGCAGCCAAGGTAGACTAGCGGGGGGAGGGGATACGCAGTATTTT | CASSQGRLAGGGDTQYF
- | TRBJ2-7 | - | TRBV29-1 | TGCAGCGTTGAAGATATGGGACAGAGGGGGGCCGAGCAGTACTTC | CSVEDMGQRGAEQYF
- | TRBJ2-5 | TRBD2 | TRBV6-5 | TGTGCCAGCACTGTAACTAGCGGGGGGTTAGAGACCCAGTACTTC | CASTVTSGGLETQYF
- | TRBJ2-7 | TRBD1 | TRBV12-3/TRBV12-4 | TGTGCCAGCAGACGACAGGGCTGGAACGAGCAGTACTTC | CASRRQGWNEQYF
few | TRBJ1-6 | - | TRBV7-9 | TGTGCCAGCAGCTTGGACAGAGTCTCCTATAATTCACCCCTCCACTTT | CASSLDRVSYNSPLHF
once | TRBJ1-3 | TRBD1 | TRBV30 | TGTGCCTGGTCCCAGGGGGGTAGTTCTGGAAACACCATATATTTT | CAWSQGGSSGNTIYF
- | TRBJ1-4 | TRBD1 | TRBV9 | TGTGCCAGCAGCGTAGCGACAGGGGCCGGGGAAAAACTGTTTTTT | CASSVATGAGEKLFF
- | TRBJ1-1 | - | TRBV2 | TGTGCCAGCAGATTTTCGCGGTGGGAGACTGAAGCTTTCTTT | CASRFSRWETEAFF
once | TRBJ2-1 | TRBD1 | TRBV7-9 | TGTGCCAGCAGCCATGGGACAGGTTATGACAATGAGCAGTTCTTC | CASSHGTGYDNEQFF
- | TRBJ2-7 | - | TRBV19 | TGTGCCAGTAGTGCACACGGACAGTCCTACGAGCAGTACTTC | CASSAHGQSYEQYF
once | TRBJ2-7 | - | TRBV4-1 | TGCGCCAGCAGCCAAGGAGGCAGGGGTGTTGGCGAGCAGTACTTC | CASSQGGRGVGEQYF
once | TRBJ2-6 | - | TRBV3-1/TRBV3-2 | TGTGCCAGCAGCCAAGGGATACAGCCCACTGGGGCCAACGTCCTGACTTTC | CASSQGIQPTGANVLTF
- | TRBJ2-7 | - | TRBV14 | TGTGCCAGCAGCCAAGGCGCCAGGCTCGAGCAGTACTTC | CASSQGARLEQYF
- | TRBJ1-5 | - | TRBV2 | TGTGCCAGCAGGCTTACTGGGACGGAGGGGCAGCCCCAGCATTTT | CASRLTGTEGQPQHF
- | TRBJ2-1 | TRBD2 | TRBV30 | TGTGCCTTGGTGTCCGGGACTAGCTCCTACAATGAGCAGTTCTTC | CALVSGTSSYNEQFF